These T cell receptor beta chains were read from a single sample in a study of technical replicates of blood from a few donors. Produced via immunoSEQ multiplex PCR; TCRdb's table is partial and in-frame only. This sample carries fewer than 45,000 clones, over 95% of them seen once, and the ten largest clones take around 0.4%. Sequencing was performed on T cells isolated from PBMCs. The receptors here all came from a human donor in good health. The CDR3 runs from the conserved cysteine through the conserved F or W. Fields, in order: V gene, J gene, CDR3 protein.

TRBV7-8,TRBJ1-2,CASSRTPTSNYGYTF
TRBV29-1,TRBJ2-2,CSAPGQGGAGELFF
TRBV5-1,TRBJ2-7,CASSLLNFGYEQYF
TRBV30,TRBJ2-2,CAWLAGAGELFF
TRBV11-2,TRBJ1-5,CASSTGTGSQPQHF
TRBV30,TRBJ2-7,CAWSHNAAGPKYF
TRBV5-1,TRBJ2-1,CASSGELASYNEQFF
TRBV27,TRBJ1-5,CASSQTGGQQPQHF
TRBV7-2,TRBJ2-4,CASRLAGGPNIQYF
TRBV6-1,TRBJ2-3,CASRGQRGARDTQYF